Listed here are 5 T cell receptor beta chains from one sample, sequenced in a study of spatial heterogeneity in lung cancer. Using its own MiXCR run on the 5' RACE reads, TCRdb lists one record per CDR3 protein. Of tens of thousands of distinct CDR3 sequences detected, approximately 8.5% appear once; the ten largest clones hold 6.9%. The time point is: sample taken at primary tumor resection. Whole RNA came from tumor, nontumor lung or frozen PBMC and was sequenced without being sorted. Sequencing used PBMCs, obtained at surgery. The receptors stem from a male donor with early-stage non-small cell lung cancer.

CDR3 region: CSARDLASGMTDTQYF. CDR3 DNA: TGCAGTGCTAGAGATCTGGCTAGCGGGATGACAGATACGCAGTATTTT. The chain links TRBV20-1 to TRBJ2-3; 9 bases are a match to TRBD2. The CDR3 covers 16 residues. Germline values: CDR1 DFQATT, CDR2 SNEGSKA (reference sequence). Trimming removed 0 bases from V and 3 bases from J; junction bases left unmatched: 7.

This clonotype was counted ten times or more. This chain connects TRBV19 to TRBJ1-2; D is uncertain. Germline CDR1 and CDR2: LNHDA and SQIVND (reference sequence). This CDR3 region has 13 residues. The germline V and J ends were trimmed by 3 bases and 2 bases, with 7 bases remaining between them. The CDR3 DNA reads as TGTGCCAGTAGTATGGTGGGAAACTATGGCTACACCTTC. This codes for CASSMVGNYGYTF.

In its sample, this clonotype was seen many times. This chain joins TRBV9 and TRBJ2-1; maybe TRBD1 (6 bases). The germline gives CDR1 SGDLS, CDR2 YYNGEE. With 5 bases removed from V and 3 bases from J, the gap between germline ends came to 9 bases. This CDR3 has 13 amino acids. In DNA, the CDR3 is TGTGCCAGCAGGGCGGACAGCTACAATGAGCAGTTCTTC. This translates into CASRADSYNEQFF.

This sequence joins TRBV5-1 and TRBJ2-7; D could derive from TRBD1 or TRBD2 (5 bases each). The CDR3 is 15 residues long. CDR1 is SGHRS and CDR2 is YFSETQ in the germline V gene. Trimming took 0 bases from V and 0 from J, leaving 10 bases between them. The DNA for the CDR3 is TGCGCCAGCAGCTTGGGTGGGACCGTCTCCTACGAGCAGTACTTC. Translated: CASSLGGTVSYEQYF.

This clonotype was seen more than once but under ten times. J is TRBJ2-5 and V is TRBV28; TRBD2 might be the D (5 bases). Germline V lookup: CDR1 MDHEN, CDR2 SYDVKM. This CDR3 has 17 amino acids. V gave up 1 base and J gave up 5 bases, with 20 bases separating them. CDR3 bases: TGTGCCAGCAGTTTATTCGGGCTAGCCGGAGGCGTGGAGACCCAGTACTTC. It encodes CASSLFGLAGGVETQYF.